This T cell receptor beta chain was captured in a study of blood T cell repertoires in COVID-19. Across the whole study: Collection of acute and convalescent COVID-19 samples took place in the United States, Italy and Spain.

The method was immunoSEQ multiplex PCR; TCRdb's version includes in-frame clones alone and lacks a portion of them. The repertoire has hundreds of thousands of clones, around 87% of them found once; the top ten carry more than 1.5%. V lost 4 bases to trimming and J lost 3 bases; unmatched junction nucleotides: 5. In germline, CDR1 is SQVTM, CDR2 ANQGSEA. There are 13 residues in the CDR3. The sample was PBMCs or T cells enriched from blood (not recorded which). The sequence derives from a man in his forties in a cohort exposed to, infected with or recovered from COVID-19 (not recorded which). The V call is TRBV29-1, the J call TRBJ1-2; 7 bases map to TRBD1. CDR3 nucleotides: TGCAGCGTTGCCGGGACAGATGACTATGGCTACACCTTC. Its translation is CSVAGTDDYGYTF.